What follows describes a single T cell receptor (beta chain). What it recognizes is unknown. V was pared by 3 bases and J by 3 bases, with 9 bases between. Looked up from germline, CDR1 is KGHSH and CDR2 is LQKENI. The CDR3 covers 14 residues. The data belong to a study of shared clonotypes between healthy human individuals. Clones were sequenced by immunoSEQ multiplex PCR, and TCRdb holds only the in-frame ones, with some missing. The sample lists about 1.1 million clones; about 72% were seen once. Regarding the study as a whole: Represented diversity (both genetic and exposure-history) was limited by the small number of donors.

The rearrangement joins TRBV18 to TRBJ2-1, with D perhaps TRBD2 (6 bases). This clonotype was sampled from a man between 18 and 35 years old in good health. Some clones in this sample may be carry-over from other donors' samples. The sequencing sample was made of memory CD4+ T cells from PBMCs. Regarding subset: CD45RA-negative fraction. In nucleotides, the CDR3 is TGTGCCAGCTCACCGCGCGGGGACTACAATGAGCAGTTCTTC. Its protein product is CASSPRGDYNEQFF. Looking up the rest from reference TRBV18 and TRBJ2-1 gives the full variable domain: NAGVMQNPRHLVRRRGQEARLRCSPMKGHSHVYWYRQLPEEGLKFMVYLQKENIIDESGMPKERFSAEFPKEGPSILRIQQVVRGDSAAYFCASSPRGDYNEQFFGPGTRLTVL.